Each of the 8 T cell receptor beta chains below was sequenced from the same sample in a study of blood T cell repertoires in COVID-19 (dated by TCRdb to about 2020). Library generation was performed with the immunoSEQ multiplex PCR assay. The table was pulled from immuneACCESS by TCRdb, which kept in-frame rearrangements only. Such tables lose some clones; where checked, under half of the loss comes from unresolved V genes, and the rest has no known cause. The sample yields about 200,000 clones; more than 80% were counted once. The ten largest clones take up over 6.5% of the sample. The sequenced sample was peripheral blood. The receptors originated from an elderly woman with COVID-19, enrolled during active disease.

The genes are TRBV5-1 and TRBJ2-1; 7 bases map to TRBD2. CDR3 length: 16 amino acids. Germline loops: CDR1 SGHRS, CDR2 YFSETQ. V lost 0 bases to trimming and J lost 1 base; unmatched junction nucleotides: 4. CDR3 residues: CASSLGGSGSYNEQFF. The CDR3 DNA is TGCGCCAGCAGCTTGGGAGGTAGCGGGTCCTACAATGAGCAGTTCTTC.

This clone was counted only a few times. The DNA of the CDR3 is TGTGCCAGCAGGCCGACAGGGGCTTCCAATCAGCCCCAGCATTTT. This sequence encodes CASRPTGASNQPQHF. V is TRBV6-5 and J is TRBJ1-5; 8 bases fit TRBD1. V gave up 6 bases and J gave up 3 bases; unmatched junction bases: 7. Germline loops: CDR1 MNHEY, CDR2 SVGAGI. The CDR3 contains 15 residues.

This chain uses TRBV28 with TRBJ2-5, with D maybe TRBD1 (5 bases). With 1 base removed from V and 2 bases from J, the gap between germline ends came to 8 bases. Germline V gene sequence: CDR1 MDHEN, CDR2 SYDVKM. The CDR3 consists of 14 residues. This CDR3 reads CASSLYRRQETQYF. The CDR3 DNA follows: TGTGCCAGCAGTTTATACAGGAGACAAGAGACCCAGTACTTC.

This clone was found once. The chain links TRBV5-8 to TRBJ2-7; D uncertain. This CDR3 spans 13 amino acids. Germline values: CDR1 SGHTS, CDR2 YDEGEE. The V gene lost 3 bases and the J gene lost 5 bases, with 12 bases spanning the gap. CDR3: CASSSAVADEQYF. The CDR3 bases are TGTGCCAGCAGCTCGGCGGTCGCTGACGAGCAGTACTTC.

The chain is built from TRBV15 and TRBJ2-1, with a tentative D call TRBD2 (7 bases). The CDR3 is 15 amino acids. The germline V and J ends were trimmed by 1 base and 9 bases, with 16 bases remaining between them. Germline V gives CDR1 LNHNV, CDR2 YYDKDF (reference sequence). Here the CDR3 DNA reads TGTGCCACCAGCAGAGCGGGGGGCCCCTACTTTGAGCAGTTCTTC. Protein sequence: CATSRAGGPYFEQFF.

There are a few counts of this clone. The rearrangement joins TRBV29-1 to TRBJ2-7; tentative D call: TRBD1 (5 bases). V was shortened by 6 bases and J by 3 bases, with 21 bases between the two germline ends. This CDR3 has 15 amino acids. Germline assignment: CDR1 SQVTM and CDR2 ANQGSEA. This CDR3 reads CSVAGGASLDYEQYF. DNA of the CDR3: TGCAGCGTGGCAGGTGGGGCCTCGTTGGACTACGAGCAGTACTTC.

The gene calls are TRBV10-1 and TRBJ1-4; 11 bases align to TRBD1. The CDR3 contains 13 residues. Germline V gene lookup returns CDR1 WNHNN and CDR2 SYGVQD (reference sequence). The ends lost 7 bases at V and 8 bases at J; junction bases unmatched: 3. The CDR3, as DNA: TGCGCCAGCAAGAGGACAGGGGGCGAAAAACTGTTTTTT. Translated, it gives CASKRTGGEKLFF.

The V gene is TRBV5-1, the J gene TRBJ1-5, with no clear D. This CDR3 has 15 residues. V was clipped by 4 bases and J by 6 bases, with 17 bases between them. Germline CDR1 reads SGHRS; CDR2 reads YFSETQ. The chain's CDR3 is CASSTPIQEGQPQHF. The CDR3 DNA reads TGCGCCAGCAGCACCCCCATCCAAGAGGGTCAGCCCCAGCATTTT.